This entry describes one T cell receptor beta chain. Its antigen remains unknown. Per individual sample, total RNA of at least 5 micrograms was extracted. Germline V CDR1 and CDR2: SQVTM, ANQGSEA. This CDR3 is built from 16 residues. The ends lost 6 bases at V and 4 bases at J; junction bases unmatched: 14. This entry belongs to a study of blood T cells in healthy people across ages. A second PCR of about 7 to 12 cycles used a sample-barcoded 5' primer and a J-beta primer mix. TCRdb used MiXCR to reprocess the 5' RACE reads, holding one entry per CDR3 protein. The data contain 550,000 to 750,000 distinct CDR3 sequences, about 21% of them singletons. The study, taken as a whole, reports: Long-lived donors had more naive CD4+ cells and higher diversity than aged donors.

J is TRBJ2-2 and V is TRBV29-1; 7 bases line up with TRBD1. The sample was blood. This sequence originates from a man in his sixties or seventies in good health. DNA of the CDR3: TGCAGCGTGGCACAAAACAGGGGTGGAATCACCGGGGAGCTGTTTTTT. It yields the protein CSVAQNRGGITGELFF.